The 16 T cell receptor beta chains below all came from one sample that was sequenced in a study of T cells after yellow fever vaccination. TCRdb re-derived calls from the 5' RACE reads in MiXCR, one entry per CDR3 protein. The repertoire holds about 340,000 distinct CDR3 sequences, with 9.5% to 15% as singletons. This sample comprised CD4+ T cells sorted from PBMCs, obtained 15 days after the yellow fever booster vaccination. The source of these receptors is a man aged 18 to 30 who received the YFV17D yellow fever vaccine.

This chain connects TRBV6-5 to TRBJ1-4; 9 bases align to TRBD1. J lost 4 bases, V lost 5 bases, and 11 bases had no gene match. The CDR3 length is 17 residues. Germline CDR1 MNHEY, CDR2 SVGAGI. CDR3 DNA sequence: TGTGCCAGCAGTCCCGCCGGACAGGGGTGGGATAATGAAAAACTGTTTTTT. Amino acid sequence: CASSPAGQGWDNEKLFF.

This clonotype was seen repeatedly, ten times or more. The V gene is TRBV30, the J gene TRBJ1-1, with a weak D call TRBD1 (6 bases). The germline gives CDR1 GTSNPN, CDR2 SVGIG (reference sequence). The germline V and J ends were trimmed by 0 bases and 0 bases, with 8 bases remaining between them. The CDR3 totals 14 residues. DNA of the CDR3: TGTGCCTGGAGTGTACAGGGTCTGAACACTGAAGCTTTCTTT. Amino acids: CAWSVQGLNTEAFF.

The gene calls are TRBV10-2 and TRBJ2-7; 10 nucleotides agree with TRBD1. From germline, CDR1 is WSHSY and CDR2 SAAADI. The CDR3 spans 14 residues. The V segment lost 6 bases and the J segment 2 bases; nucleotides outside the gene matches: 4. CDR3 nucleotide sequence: TGCGCCAGCAGACCGGGACAGGGGACCTACGAGCAGTACTTC. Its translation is CASRPGQGTYEQYF.

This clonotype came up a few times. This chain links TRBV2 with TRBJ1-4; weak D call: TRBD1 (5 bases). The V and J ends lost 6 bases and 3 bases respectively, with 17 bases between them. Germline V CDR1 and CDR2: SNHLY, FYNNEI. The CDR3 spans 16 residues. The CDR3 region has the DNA TGTGCCAGCAGCGATCCAGACAGATATCCTAATGAAAAACTGTTTTTT. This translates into CASSDPDRYPNEKLFF.

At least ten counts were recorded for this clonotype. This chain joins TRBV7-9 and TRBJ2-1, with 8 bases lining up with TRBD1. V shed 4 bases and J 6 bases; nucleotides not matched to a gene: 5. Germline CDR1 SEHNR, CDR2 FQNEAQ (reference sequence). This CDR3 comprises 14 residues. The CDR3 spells CASSSQGGSNEQFF. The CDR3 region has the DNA TGTGCCAGCAGCTCACAGGGGGGAAGCAATGAGCAGTTCTTC. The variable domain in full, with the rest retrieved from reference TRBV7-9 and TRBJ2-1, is DTGVSQNPRHKITKRGQNVTFRCDPISEHNRLYWYRQTLGQGPEFLTYFQNEAQLEKSRLLSDRFSAERPKGSFSTLEIQRTEQGDSAMYLCASSSQGGSNEQFFGPGTRLTVL.

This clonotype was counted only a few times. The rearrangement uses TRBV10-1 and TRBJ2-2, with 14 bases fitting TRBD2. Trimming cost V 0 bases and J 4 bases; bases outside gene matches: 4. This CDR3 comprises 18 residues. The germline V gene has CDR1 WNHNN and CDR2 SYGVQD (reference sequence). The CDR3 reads CASSESGLAGGPTGELFF. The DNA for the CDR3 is TGCGCCAGCAGTGAGTCTGGACTAGCGGGGGGTCCCACCGGGGAGCTGTTTTTT.

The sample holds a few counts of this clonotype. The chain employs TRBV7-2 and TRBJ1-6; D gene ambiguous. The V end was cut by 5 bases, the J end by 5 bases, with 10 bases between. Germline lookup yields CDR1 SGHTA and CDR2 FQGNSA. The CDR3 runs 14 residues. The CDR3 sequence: CASSAEGHNSPLHF. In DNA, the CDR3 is TGTGCCAGCAGCGCGGAGGGCCATAATTCACCCCTCCACTTT.

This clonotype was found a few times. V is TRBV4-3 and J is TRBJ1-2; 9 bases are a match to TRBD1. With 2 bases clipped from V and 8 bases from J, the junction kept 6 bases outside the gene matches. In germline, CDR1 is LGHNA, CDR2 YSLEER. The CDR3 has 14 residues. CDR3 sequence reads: CASSQQQGASGYTF. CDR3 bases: TGCGCCAGCAGCCAACAACAGGGGGCCAGCGGCTACACCTTC.

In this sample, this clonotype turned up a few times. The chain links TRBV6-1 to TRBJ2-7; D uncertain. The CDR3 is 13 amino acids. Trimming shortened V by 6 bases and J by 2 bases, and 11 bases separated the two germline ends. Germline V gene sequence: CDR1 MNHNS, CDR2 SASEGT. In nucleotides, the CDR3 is TGTGCCAGCAGGGAAACACCGACCTACGAGCAGTACTTC. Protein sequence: CASRETPTYEQYF.

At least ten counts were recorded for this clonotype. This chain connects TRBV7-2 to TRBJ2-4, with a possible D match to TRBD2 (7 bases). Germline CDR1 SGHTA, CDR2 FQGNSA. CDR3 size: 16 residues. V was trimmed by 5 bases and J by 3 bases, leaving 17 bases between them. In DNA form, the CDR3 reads TGTGCCAGCAGCCATCATACAGGGAGGGACAAAAACATTCAGTACTTC. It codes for CASSHHTGRDKNIQYF.

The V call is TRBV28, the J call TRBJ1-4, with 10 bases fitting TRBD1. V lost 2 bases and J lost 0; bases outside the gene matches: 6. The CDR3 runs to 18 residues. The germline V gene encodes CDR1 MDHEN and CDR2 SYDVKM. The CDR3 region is CASSLVPGQGTTNEKLFF. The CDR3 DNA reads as TGTGCCAGCAGTTTAGTCCCGGGACAGGGGACAACTAATGAAAAACTGTTTTTT.

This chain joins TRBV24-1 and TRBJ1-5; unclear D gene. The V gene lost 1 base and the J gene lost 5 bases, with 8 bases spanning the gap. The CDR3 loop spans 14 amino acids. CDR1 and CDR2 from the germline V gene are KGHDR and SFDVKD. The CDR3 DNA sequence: TGTGCCACCAGTGATTTCAGGACCGATCAGCCCCAGCATTTT. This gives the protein CATSDFRTDQPQHF.

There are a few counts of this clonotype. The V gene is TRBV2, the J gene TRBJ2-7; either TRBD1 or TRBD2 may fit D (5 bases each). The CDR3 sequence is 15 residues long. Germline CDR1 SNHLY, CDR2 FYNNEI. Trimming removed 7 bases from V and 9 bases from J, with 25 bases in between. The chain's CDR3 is CASIPRGSPTTGQYF. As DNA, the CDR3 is TGTGCCAGCATCCCAAGGGGCAGCCCGACTACAGGGCAGTACTTC.

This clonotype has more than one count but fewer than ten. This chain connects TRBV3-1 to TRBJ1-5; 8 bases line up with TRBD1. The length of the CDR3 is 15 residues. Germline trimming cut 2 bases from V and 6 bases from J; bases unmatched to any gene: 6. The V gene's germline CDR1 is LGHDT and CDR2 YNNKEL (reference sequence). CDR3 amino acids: CASSQRQGAAQPQHF. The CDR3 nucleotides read TGTGCCAGCAGCCAAAGGCAGGGGGCAGCTCAGCCCCAGCATTTT.

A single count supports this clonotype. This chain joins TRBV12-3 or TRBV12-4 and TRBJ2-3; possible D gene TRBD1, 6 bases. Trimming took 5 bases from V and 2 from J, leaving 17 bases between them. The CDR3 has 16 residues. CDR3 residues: CASSRPPGTLTDTQYF. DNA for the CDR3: TGTGCCAGCAGTCGTCCCCCCGGGACACTCACAGATACGCAGTATTTT.

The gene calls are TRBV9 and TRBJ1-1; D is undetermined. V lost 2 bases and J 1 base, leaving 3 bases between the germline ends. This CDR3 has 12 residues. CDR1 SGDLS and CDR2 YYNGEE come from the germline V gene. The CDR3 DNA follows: TGTGCCAGCAGCGTCCCGAACACTGAAGCTTTCTTT. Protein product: CASSVPNTEAFF.